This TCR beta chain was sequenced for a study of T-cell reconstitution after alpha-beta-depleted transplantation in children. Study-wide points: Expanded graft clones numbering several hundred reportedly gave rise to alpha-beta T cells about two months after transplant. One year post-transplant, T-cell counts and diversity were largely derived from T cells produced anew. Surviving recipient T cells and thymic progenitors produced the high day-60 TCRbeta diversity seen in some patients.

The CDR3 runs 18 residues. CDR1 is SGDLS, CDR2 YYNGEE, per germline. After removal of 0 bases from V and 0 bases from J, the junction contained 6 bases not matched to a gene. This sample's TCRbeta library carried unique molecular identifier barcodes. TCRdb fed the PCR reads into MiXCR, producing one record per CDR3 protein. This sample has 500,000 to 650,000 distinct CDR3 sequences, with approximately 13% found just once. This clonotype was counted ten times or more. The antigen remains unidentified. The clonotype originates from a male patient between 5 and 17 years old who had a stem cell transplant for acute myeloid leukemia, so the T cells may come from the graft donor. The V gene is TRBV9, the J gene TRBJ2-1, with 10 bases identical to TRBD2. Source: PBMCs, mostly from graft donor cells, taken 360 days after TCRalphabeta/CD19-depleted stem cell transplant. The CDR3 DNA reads TGTGCCAGCAGCGTAGTTACTAGCGGGGTGAGCTCCTACAATGAGCAGTTCTTC. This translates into CASSVVTSGVSSYNEQFF. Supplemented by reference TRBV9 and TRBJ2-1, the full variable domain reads DSGVTQTPKHLITATGQRVTLRCSPRSGDLSVYWYQQSLDQGLQFLIQYYNGEERAKGNILERFSAQQFPDLHSELNLSSLELGDSALYFCASSVVTSGVSSYNEQFFGPGTRLTVL.